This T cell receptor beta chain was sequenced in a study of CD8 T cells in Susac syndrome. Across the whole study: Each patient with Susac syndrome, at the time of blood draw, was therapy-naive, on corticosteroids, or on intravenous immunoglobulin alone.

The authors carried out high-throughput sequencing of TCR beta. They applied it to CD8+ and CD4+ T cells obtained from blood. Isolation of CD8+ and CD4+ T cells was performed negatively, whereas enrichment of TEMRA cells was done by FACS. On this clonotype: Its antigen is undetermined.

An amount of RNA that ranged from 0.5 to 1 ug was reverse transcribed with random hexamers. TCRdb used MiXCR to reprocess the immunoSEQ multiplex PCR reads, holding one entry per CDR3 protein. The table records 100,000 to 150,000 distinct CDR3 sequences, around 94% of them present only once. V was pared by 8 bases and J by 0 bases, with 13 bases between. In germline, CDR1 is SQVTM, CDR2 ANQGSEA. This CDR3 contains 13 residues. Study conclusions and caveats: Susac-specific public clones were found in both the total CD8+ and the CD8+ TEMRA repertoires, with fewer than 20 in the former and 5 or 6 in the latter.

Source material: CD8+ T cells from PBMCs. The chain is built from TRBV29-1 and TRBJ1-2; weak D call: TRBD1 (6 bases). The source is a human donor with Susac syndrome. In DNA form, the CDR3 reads TGCAGCATACGACAGGTGGCTAACTATGGCTACACCTTC. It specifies CSIRQVANYGYTF.